At least ten counts were recorded for the clone carrying this TCR beta chain. The antigen remains undetermined. The data were obtained in a study of tumor-infiltrating lymphocytes in primary liver carcinoma. Study summary: The study included patients who were men and women aged 30 to 69 years. Study-level findings and limits: Tumor-adjacent and tumor-blood pairs shared a smaller degree of overlap than tumor region pairs. Top-250-clone fractions were significantly higher in tumors than in blood (p = 0.039).

They got blood RNA out of unsorted whole blood and also pulled out germline DNA. They drew roughly 3.9 milliliters of peripheral blood before surgery. TCR beta cDNA was reverse-transcribed from about 0.45 ug of total RNA. The reaction used a constant-region primer and ProtoScript II reverse transcriptase. Investigators got TCR beta libraries out of three nested multiplex PCR rounds, done with slightly modified ARM-PCR. A C-beta reverse primer was combined with TRBV1-TRBV30 forward primers in the first two PCR rounds, and each round had 10 cycles. One entry per CDR3 protein results from TCRdb running MiXCR on the multiplex PCR reads. There are approximately 340,000 distinct CDR3 sequences in the sample; almost 65% occur only once, and 5% to 6.5% lies in the top ten. Trimming stripped 6 bases from V and 8 bases from J, with 12 bases between. Germline V gene data show CDR1 as SNHLY and CDR2 as FYNNEI. The CDR3 is 12 residues long.

V usage is TRBV2 and J usage is TRBJ2-3, with D tentatively TRBD2 (6 bases). Sequencing input: peripheral blood. This sequence was found in a man aged 35 to 55 with primary liver carcinoma and hepatitis B virus infection. CDR3 in DNA: TGTGCCAGCAGGGCCGAGGAGGGTACGCAGTATTTT. Protein: CASRAEEGTQYF. The complete variable domain, with remaining parts taken from reference TRBV2 and TRBJ2-3, reads EPEVTQTPSHQVTQMGQEVILRCVPISNHLYFYWYRQILGQKVEFLVSFYNNEISEKSEIFDDQFSVERPDGSNFTLKIRSTKLEDSAMYFCASRAEEGTQYFGPGTRLTVL.